This TCR beta chain was sequenced in a study of shared clonotypes between healthy human individuals (dated by TCRdb to 2020 to 2022). Context from the whole study: A couple of women and a few men aged 18 to 49 years were included in the cohort. Each donor's leukapheresis produced roughly between roughly 0.85 and 9.5 billion PBMCs. For each donor, CD4 naive and CD4 memory were each given three plates, CD8 naive was given two plates, and CD8 memory was given one plate. To increase sequencing depth and limit assay-specific biases, TCR repertoire library preparation and sequencing were carried out by different laboratories using diverse techniques. The study deeply sequenced blood TCR repertoires of about 5 healthy adults to estimate repertoire size and the extent of clonotype sharing between individuals.

Using the deep immunoSEQ assay, multiplex PCR amplified TCR CDR3 regions from genomic DNA. Genomic DNA extracted from each cell subset was distributed evenly over all wells of several immunoSEQ 96-well plates, and each plate served as one replicate. For sorted subsets, approximately 0.2 ug of genomic DNA, equivalent to 30,000 or so T cell genomes, went into each replicate PCR. The purified libraries were quantified using a Qubit 3.0 fluorometer, sized with a Bioanalyzer 2100, and then quantified again using the KAPA Library Quantification kit. Each immunoSEQ 96-well plate was sequenced on its own single-read 150-cycle Illumina NextSeq 550 flow cell. For the original study's pipeline: Because the immunoSEQ output included only junctional sequences and no quality scores, the filtering could not be the same as the filtering used for full-length reads. Sequences were annotated with PyIR, a Python wrapper for IgBLAST v1.9, and V/J genes and CDR3 were assigned using IMGT germline references. Any read was removed if the V/J assignment was weak (E-value above 1e-6), the CDR3 was missing, or the read contained stop codons, out-of-frame junctions, or ambiguous translated residues. V3J clonotypes were defined as sequences sharing the same inferred V gene, J gene, and CDR3 amino acid sequence. The percentage overlap between two repertoires was calculated by dividing the number of shared unique clonotypes by the size of the smaller repertoire. Richness of each repertoire was evaluated using RTK rarefaction, the Chao1 estimator, and Recon v2.1 estimates of unobserved clonotypes. Generation probabilities were computed with OLGA for all TCRbeta clonotypes obtained by the gDNA method from four donors. The table was pulled from immuneACCESS by TCRdb, which kept in-frame rearrangements only. Such tables lose some clones; where checked, under half of the loss comes from unresolved V genes, and the rest has no known cause. V, J and clone size derive from that table, while D and trimming were established from the DNA sequence. The sample data list about 2 million clones, and about 95% of these were observed just once. Jointly, the top ten make up more than 0.9% of the sample.

As concerns this clone: Its antigen specificity is not known. Base quality data are lacking; no much larger clone is found one base away.

Broad study findings and their caveats: Even with the large sequencing depth, rarefaction of the sorted-subset datasets indicated that sequencing was incomplete. Across a handful of donors, approximately 5% of naive CD4, approximately 3.6% of naive CD8, 2.3% of memory CD4, and approximately 0.42% of memory CD8 clonotypes were shared. Sampling was limited to blood, and TCR repertoires in tissue likely differ from TCR repertoires in blood. Clonotypes shared by all four sorted-subset donors showed higher generation probabilities than non-shared clonotypes. Pairwise subsampling led to the expectation that sequencing depth would affect the degree of clonotype sharing among donors. Because the study included a small number of donors, the genetic and exposure-history diversity represented was limited. Larger estimated clonotype richness was generally found for naive subsets than for memory subsets.

CD8 naive samples consisted of CD45RO-negative cells that were positively selected for CCR7, yielding a CD45RA+CCR7+ population without TemRA cells. The donors were healthy, HIV-negative adults who had no recently reported acute infections or vaccinations. All donors were Caucasian adults living in Nashville, Tennessee, USA. Blood was obtained by leukapheresis, after which PBMCs were separated by Ficoll-Histopaque density gradient centrifugation and cryopreserved in liquid nitrogen vapor phase. Analytical flow cytometry was used to check the purity and quantity of each magnetically sorted T cell population. Genomic DNA was isolated from every sorted fraction and measured by UV absorbance on a Nanodrop 2000c. From the cysteine up to the phenylalanine, the CDR3 has a length of 14 residues. The CDR3 DNA has 42 bases and is translated from base 1. Trimming takes 5 bases off V and 6 bases off J; junction bases not matched to a gene: 6. CDR1 and CDR2 are read off the germline V gene as SNHLY and FYNNEI.

The TCR was taken from a man between 18 and 35 years old in good health. The rearranged chain carries TRBV2 and TRBJ1-2, with TRBD1 identical over 10 junction bases. The sample consisted of naive CD8+ T cells sorted from blood. The sample's cell subset or site label, decoded: CD45RA+CCR7+. The nucleotide sequence is given as TGTGCCAGCAGTTGGACAGGGGGAGTGGATGGCTACACCTTC. Its product reads: CASSWTGGVDGYTF.